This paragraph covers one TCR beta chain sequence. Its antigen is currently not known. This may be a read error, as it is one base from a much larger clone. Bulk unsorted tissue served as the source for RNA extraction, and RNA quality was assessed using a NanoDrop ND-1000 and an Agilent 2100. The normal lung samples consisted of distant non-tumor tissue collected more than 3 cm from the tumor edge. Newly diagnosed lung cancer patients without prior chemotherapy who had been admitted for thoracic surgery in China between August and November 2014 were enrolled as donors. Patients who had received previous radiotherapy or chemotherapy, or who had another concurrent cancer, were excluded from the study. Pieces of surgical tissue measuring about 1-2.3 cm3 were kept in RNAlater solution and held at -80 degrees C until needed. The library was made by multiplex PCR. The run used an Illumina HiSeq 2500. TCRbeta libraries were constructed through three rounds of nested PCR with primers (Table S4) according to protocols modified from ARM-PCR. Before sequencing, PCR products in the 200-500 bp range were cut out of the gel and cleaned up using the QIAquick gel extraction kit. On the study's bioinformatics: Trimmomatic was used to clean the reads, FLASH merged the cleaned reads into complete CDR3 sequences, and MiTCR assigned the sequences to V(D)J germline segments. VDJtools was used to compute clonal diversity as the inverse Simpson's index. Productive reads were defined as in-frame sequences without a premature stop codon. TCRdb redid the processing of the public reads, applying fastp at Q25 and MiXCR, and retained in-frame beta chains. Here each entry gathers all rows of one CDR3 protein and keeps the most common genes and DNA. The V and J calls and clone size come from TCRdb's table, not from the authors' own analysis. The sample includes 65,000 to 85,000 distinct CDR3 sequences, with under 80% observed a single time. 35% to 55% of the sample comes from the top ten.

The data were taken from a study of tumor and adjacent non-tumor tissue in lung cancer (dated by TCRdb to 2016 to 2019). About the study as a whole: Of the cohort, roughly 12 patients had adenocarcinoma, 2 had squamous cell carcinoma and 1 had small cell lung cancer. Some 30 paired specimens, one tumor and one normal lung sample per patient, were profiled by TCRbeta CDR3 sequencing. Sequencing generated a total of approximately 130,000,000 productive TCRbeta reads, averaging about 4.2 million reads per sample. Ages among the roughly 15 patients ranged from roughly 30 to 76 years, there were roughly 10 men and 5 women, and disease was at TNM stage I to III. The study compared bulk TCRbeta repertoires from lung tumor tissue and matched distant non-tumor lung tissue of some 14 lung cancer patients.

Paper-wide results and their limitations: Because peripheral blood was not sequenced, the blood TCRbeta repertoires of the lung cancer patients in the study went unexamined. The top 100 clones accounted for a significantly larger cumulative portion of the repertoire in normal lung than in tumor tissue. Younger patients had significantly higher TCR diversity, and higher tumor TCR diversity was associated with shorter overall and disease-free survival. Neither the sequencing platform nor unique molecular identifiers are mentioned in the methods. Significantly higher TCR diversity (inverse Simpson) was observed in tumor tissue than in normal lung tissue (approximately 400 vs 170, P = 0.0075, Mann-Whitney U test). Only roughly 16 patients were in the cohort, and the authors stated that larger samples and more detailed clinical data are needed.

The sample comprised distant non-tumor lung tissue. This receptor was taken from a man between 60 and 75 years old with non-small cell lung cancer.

In nucleotide form, the sequence is TGTGTCAGCAGCGTAGTTCCAGGTTCTTACGAGCAGTACTTC. Its translation reads: CVSSVVPGSYEQYF. The V gene is TRBV9 and the J gene is TRBJ2-7; the D gene assignment is ambiguous. Inclusive of the bounding cysteine and phenylalanine, the CDR3 is 14 residues long. Just the 42-base CDR3 DNA is kept, in frame starting at base 1. The CDR1 and CDR2 encoded by the germline V gene are SGDLS and YYNGEE.